This TCR beta chain was captured in a study of T-cell reconstitution after alpha-beta-depleted transplantation in children. As regards this clonotype: The target antigen is unknown.

The CDR3 is 15 amino acids. Per germline, CDR1 DFQATT and CDR2 SNEGSKA (reference sequence). V was pared by 0 bases and J by 2 bases, with 11 bases between. General study findings and limits: Reportedly, only several hundred clones from non-depleted graft cells drove alpha-beta T-cell counts at about two months. Surviving thymic progenitors and recipient T cells were the source of high TCRbeta diversity at day 60 in some patients. One year post-transplant, T-cell counts and diversity were largely derived from T cells produced anew.

It was with unique molecular identifiers that the TCRbeta library was prepared. TCRdb re-called the PCR reads with MiXCR, one entry per CDR3 protein. Among some 200,000 distinct CDR3 sequences listed, around 7.7% were seen once. Sequencing was performed on PBMCs, mostly from graft donor cells, taken 360 days after TCRalphabeta/CD19-depleted stem cell transplant. The TCR originated in a male patient aged 2-9 years who had a stem cell transplant for acute myeloid leukemia, so the T cells may come from the graft donor. The chain links TRBV20-1 to TRBJ2-4, with D possibly matching TRBD2 (5 bases). The DNA of the CDR3 is TGCAGTGCTAGAGATCTGAGGGTACCCAAAAACATTCAGTACTTC. Translating it yields CSARDLRVPKNIQYF.